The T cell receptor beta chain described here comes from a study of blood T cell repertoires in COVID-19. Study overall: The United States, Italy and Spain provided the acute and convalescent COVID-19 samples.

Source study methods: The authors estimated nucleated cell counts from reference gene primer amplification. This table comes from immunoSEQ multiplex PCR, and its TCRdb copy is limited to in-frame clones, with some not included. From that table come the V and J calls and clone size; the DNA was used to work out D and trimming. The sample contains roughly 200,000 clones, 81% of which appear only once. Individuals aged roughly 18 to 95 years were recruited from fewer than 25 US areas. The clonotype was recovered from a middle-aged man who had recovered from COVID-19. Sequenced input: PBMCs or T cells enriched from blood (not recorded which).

The chain's CDR3 is CASSPVRDRGNYGYTF. As DNA, the CDR3 is TGTGCCAGCAGCCCAGTCCGGGACAGGGGAAACTATGGCTACACCTTC. This chain uses TRBV7-2 with TRBJ1-2, with 10 nucleotides matching TRBD1. The CDR3 length is 16 residues. Per germline, CDR1 SGHTA and CDR2 FQGNSA. V gave up 5 bases and J gave up 2 bases; unmatched junction bases: 8.